Listed below are T cell receptor beta chains from one sample, sequenced in a study of T cell clones after liver transplantation. Only in-frame clones appear in the TCRdb table, and some are missing; sequencing was by immunoSEQ multiplex PCR. The table lists around 97,000 clones, about 80% of them singletons, with about 2.6% in the top ten. The sequences come from CD4+ T cells from blood, collected approximately 50 months after liver transplant. These receptors all come from a human patient who received a liver transplant. The T cells may come from the graft donor. The CDR3 runs from the conserved cysteine through the conserved F or W. Each record gives: clone size, V gene, D gene, J gene, CDR3 protein, CDR3 DNA. D genes are given only for firm matches. Not every row has a clone size; where given, it reads once, few, many or a size class.

>NA|TRBV7-7|TRBD1|TRBJ2-1
CASSRDRGDEQFF
TGTGCCAGCAGCCGGGACAGGGGGGACGAGCAGTTCTTC
>NA|TRBV27|NA|TRBJ2-7
CASRRQAISYEQYF
TGTGCCAGCAGAAGACAGGCGATATCCTACGAGCAGTACTTC
>NA|TRBV18|TRBD1|TRBJ1-2
CASSSLPPHRAPTGDHYGYTF
TGTGCCAGCTCATCACTCCCCCCCCATCGGGCCCCAACAGGGGATCACTATGGCTACACCTTC
>NA|TRBV5-1|NA|TRBJ2-7
CASSFSSYEQYF
TGCGCCAGCAGCTTCAGCTCCTACGAGCAGTACTTC
>NA|TRBV7-2|NA|TRBJ1-6
CASSLEGLRPPLHF
TGTGCCAGCAGCTTAGAAGGGCTCAGGCCCCCCCTCCACTTT
>few|TRBV28|NA|TRBJ2-7
CASSLPGSEQYF
TGTGCCAGCTCTCTCCCAGGTAGCGAGCAGTACTTC
>NA|TRBV7-2|TRBD2|TRBJ2-5
CASSPPSSLATQETQYF
TGTGCCAGCAGCCCCCCCTCATCACTAGCGACCCAAGAGACCCAGTACTTC
>NA|TRBV14|NA|TRBJ2-1
CASSQRFTLGGHNEQFF
TGTGCCAGCAGCCAAAGGTTCACACTAGGGGGGCACAATGAGCAGTTCTTC
>few|TRBV18|NA|TRBJ1-5
CASSSRQAQGSSNQPQHF
TGTGCCAGCTCATCTAGACAGGCTCAAGGGAGTAGCAATCAGCCCCAGCATTTT
>once|TRBV7-9|NA|TRBJ1-1
CASSFRENTEAFF
TGTGCCAGCAGCTTTCGGGAGAACACTGAAGCTTTCTTT
>few|TRBV9|NA|TRBJ1-1
CASSVWGNMNTEAFF
TGTGCCAGCAGCGTTTGGGGCAATATGAACACTGAAGCTTTCTTT
>NA|TRBV7-2|NA|TRBJ1-2
CASSPTGGRSRNYGYTF
TGTGCCAGCAGCCCTACGGGGGGGCGCTCGAGGAACTATGGCTACACCTTC
>few|TRBV7-2|TRBD1|TRBJ2-3
CASSLGTAADTQYF
TGTGCCAGCAGTTTGGGGACAGCGGCAGATACGCAGTATTTT
>NA|TRBV27|NA|TRBJ2-6
CASNRGSGANVLTF
TGTGCCAGCAACCGGGGAAGTGGGGCCAACGTCCTGACTTTC
>NA|TRBV29-1|TRBD1|TRBJ2-7
CSVPGQLYEQYF
TGCAGCGTTCCGGGACAGCTGTACGAGCAGTACTTC
>once|TRBV29-1|NA|TRBJ1-2
CSARRGSNYGYTF
TGCAGCGCCCGACGGGGATCTAACTATGGCTACACCTTC
>NA|TRBV28|TRBD2|TRBJ2-1
CASSSGTSGYNEQFF
TGTGCCAGCAGTTCCGGGACTAGCGGATACAATGAGCAGTTCTTC
>NA|TRBV27|NA|TRBJ2-7
CASSLLLGKTYEQYF
TGTGCCAGCAGTTTGCTGCTCGGGAAAACCTACGAGCAGTACTTC
>NA|TRBV5-6|TRBD1|TRBJ2-2
CASSRDRGVTGELFF
TGTGCCAGCAGCCGGGACAGGGGAGTCACCGGGGAGCTGTTTTTT
>NA|TRBV5-8|TRBD2|TRBJ2-3
CASSVLTSGSTDTQYF
TGTGCCAGCAGCGTCCTGACTAGCGGGAGCACAGATACGCAGTATTTT
>NA|TRBV20-1|NA|TRBJ1-2
CSASGYGYTF
TGCAGTGCCTCCGGCTATGGCTACACCTTC
>few|TRBV11-2|TRBD1|TRBJ1-3
CASSSTQGNTIYF
TGTGCCAGCAGCTCCACACAGGGGAACACCATATATTTT
>NA|TRBV7-2|NA|TRBJ2-2
CASSFGSHTGELFF
TGTGCCAGCAGCTTCGGTTCGCACACCGGGGAGCTGTTTTTT
>NA|TRBV27|TRBD2|TRBJ2-7
CASSSSGRLPYEQYF
TGTGCCAGCAGCTCAAGCGGGAGGTTGCCCTACGAGCAGTACTTC
>NA|TRBV29-1|NA|TRBJ2-7
CSVEGGGYEQYF
TGCAGCGTCGAAGGGGGTGGGTACGAGCAGTACTTC